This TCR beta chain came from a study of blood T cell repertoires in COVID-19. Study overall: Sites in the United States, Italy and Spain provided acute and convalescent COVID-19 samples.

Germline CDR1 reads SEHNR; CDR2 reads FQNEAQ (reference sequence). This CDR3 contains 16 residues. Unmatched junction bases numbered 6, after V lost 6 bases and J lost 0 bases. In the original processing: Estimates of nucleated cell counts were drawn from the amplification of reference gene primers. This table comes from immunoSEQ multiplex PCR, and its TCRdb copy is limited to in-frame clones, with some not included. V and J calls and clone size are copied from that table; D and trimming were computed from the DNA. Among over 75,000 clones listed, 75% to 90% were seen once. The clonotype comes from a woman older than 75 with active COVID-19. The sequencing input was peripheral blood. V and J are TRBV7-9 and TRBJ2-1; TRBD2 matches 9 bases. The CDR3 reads CASRSFSGGSYNEQFF. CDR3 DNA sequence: TGTGCCAGCAGGTCCTTTAGCGGGGGCTCCTACAATGAGCAGTTCTTC.